Listed below are T cell receptor beta chains from one sample, sequenced in a study of OX40 agonist ivuxolimab in advanced cancers. Clones were sequenced by immunoSEQ multiplex PCR, and TCRdb holds only the in-frame ones, with some missing. The repertoire holds nearly 60,000 clones, 81% seen once, with 0.75% in the top ten. This sample comprised CD4+ or CD8+ T cells sorted from blood, obtained in a trial of the OX40 agonist ivuxolimab. These TCRs come from an adult with an advanced solid tumor such as melanoma, head and neck, liver or kidney cancer. CDR3s include the opening cysteine and the closing phenylalanine or tryptophan. Each record gives: V gene, CDR3 protein.

TRBV2	CATAIPLAGGAESQYF
TRBV6-6	CASSYKTGNGYGYTF
TRBV7-9	CASSLGNTGGANYGYTF
TRBV14	CASSQGLGDWRGEQYF
TRBV29-1	CSVSRDRDGQPQHF
TRBV4-1	CASSQDGTGGQPQHF
TRBV5-6	CASSPRLADNNEQFF
TRBV7-2	CASGHRRSYNEQFF
TRBV5-6	CAGDRGQFF
TRBV4-2	CASSQEDLDTQYF
TRBV16	CASSQSVEAFF
TRBV2	CASTVGIPNTGELFF
TRBV5-8	CASSLGQGPMNYGYTF
TRBV10-3	CAISESRPGPIYGYTF
TRBV19	CASRKNTNTGELFF
TRBV19	CASSTQFGVATEAFF
TRBV7-9	CASRATDTQYF
TRBV20-1	CSATDYNEQFF
TRBV18	CASSPQRTGTHEQYF
TRBV6-1	CASSESGVNEQFF
TRBV5-4	CASSPDRGHTEAFF
TRBV30	CAWSHREGNQPQHF
TRBV4-1	CASSQDGRGTEQYF
TRBV6-5	CASSRDGMNTEAFF
TRBV7-3	CASSLTQGARNFHF
TRBV18	CASSPGFQPQHF
TRBV7-7	CASSLGGRCAPSSYEQYF
TRBV11-2	CASSLGEGGAFF
TRBV7-2	CASSPMRTGKTEAFF
TRBV18	CASSPELGQKETQYF
TRBV28	CASSLWWGSLNQPQHF
TRBV5-1	CASSLVTATDTQYF
TRBV10-3	CAIREGTSTEAFF
TRBV5-1	CASSLVGRHSPNSPLHF
TRBV27	CASSRDTDTQYF
TRBV9	CASTPYEQYF
TRBV5-1	CASSAFGGEKLFF
TRBV5-4	CASSDVGAQTQYF
TRBV7-3	CASSLTGFETQYF
TRBV4-1	CASSQGGEKLFF
TRBV5-6	CASSLGVFYGYTF
TRBV6-1	CASSEASSRVYEQYF
TRBV6-1	CASSGRTGTETQYF
TRBV7-9	CASSLGGPQHF
TRBV7-6	CASSLDGPNEKLFF
TRBV19	CASSIGGTGELFF
TRBV19	CASSGWDIPYEQYF
TRBV10-3	CAISEPTDQETQYF
TRBV13	CASASFGAGVEKLFF
TRBV7-8	CASSFQRVAGEQFF